What follows are 25 T cell receptor beta chains derived from one specimen sequenced in a study of cytomegalovirus exposure and HLA in healthy donors. Profiling relied on immunoSEQ multiplex PCR, and the TCRdb table lists in-frame clones only, not all of them. The table shows some 170,000 clones, with 86% occurring only once. The source material was PBMCs. These receptors all come from a man under 40 in good health and CMV-seropositive.

The chain carries TRBV28 and TRBJ2-7; 9 positions match TRBD2. The CDR3 is 14 amino acids. In germline, CDR1 is MDHEN, CDR2 SYDVKM. V was pared by 10 bases and J by 5 bases, with 12 bases of the junction left unmatched. CDR3: CAMGRAGGGHEQYF. DNA for the CDR3: TGTGCCATGGGTCGTGCGGGAGGGGGCCACGAGCAGTACTTC.

The chain recombines TRBV11-2 with TRBJ1-5, with 9 bases identical to TRBD1. From germline, CDR1 is SGHAT and CDR2 FQNNGV. V trimming: 5 bases; J trimming: 2 bases; junction bases outside the gene matches: 7. The CDR3 totals 16 residues. DNA of the CDR3: TGTGCCAGCAGCAAGACAGGGGGATCAGGCAATCAGCCCCAGCATTTT. Translated, it gives CASSKTGGSGNQPQHF.

The J gene is TRBJ2-7, the V gene TRBV6-5, with 7 nucleotides matching TRBD2. V was clipped by 6 bases and J by 4 bases; unmatched bases: 12. Germline lookup yields CDR1 MNHEY and CDR2 SVGAGI. The CDR3 totals 15 residues. Written as DNA, the CDR3 is TGTGCCAGCAGATCTCCGGGACTATCAATTTACGAGCAGTACTTC. The encoded protein is CASRSPGLSIYEQYF.

The chain links TRBV6-1 to TRBJ2-3; D remains ambiguous. Trimming removed 2 bases from V and 6 bases from J, with 12 bases in between. CDR1 is MNHNS and CDR2 is SASEGT in the germline V gene. The CDR3 runs to 14 residues. CDR3: CASSELGPMDTQYF. In DNA form, the CDR3 reads TGTGCCAGCAGTGAACTTGGACCAATGGATACGCAGTATTTT.

The gene calls are TRBV5-1 and TRBJ1-1; 8 nucleotides agree with TRBD1. Germline-derived CDR1 and CDR2 are SGHRS and YFSETQ. Trimming removed 4 bases from V and 1 base from J; junction bases left unmatched: 9. The CDR3 spans 16 residues. The DNA of the CDR3 is TGCGCCAGCAGCCGAGACGGACAGGGCAAGAACACTGAAGCTTTCTTT. Translation gives CASSRDGQGKNTEAFF.

The chain has TRBV29-1 and TRBJ2-6, with D perhaps TRBD2 (5 bases). The CDR3 is made up of 17 amino acids. V was pared by 7 bases and J by 2 bases, with 21 bases between. Germline CDR1 and CDR2: SQVTM and ANQGSEA. The CDR3 nucleotides read TGCAGCGCCTCCGAGGGCGCAGCCCACCCTGGGGCCAACGTCCTGACTTTC. Residues: CSASEGAAHPGANVLTF.

The V and J genes are TRBV7-2 and TRBJ2-7, with D perhaps matching TRBD1 or TRBD2 (6 bases each). The CDR3 is 14 amino acids. V was shortened by 1 base and J by 3 bases, with 10 bases between the two germline ends. Germline lookup yields CDR1 SGHTA and CDR2 FQGNSA. As DNA, the CDR3 is TGTGCCAGCAGCTTAGGAGGAGGGGGCTACGAGCAGTACTTC. It yields the protein CASSLGGGGYEQYF.

The chain has TRBV5-8 and TRBJ1-1, with D hard to call. CDR3 length equals 15 residues. CDR1 is SGHTS, CDR2 YDEGEE, per germline. V was pared by 1 base and J by 5 bases, with 15 bases between. The chain's CDR3 is CASSLLNGVRTEAFF. The CDR3, as DNA: TGTGCCAGCAGCTTGTTAAATGGGGTTCGGACTGAAGCTTTCTTT.

The rearrangement links TRBV29-1 to TRBJ1-5; TRBD1 is a possible D gene (6 bases). Germline V gene sequence: CDR1 SQVTM, CDR2 ANQGSEA. The CDR3 is 13 amino acids. Trimming shortened V by 4 bases and J by 7 bases, and 14 bases separated the two germline ends. For the CDR3, the DNA is TGCAGCGTTGGCGGGGGGGCAGGGCAGCCCCAGCATTTT. The encoded protein is CSVGGGAGQPQHF.

This clone was counted only a few times. This chain connects TRBV15 to TRBJ2-1, with D perhaps matching TRBD2 (6 bases). This CDR3 spans 16 amino acids. Trimming pared 1 base from V and 2 bases from J, leaving 12 bases between. The germline V gene has CDR1 LNHNV and CDR2 YYDKDF (reference sequence). CDR3 loop: CATSRVGGTTYNEQFF. In DNA, the CDR3 is TGTGCCACCAGCAGAGTCGGGGGAACCACCTACAATGAGCAGTTCTTC.

V is TRBV6-5 and J is TRBJ2-7, with 12 bases lining up with TRBD2. This CDR3 comprises 15 residues. Trimming cost V 6 bases and J 4 bases; bases outside gene matches: 7. The V gene's germline CDR1 is MNHEY and CDR2 SVGAGI. The CDR3 DNA reads as TGTGCCAGCAGCTTGACTAGCGGGAGTTTTTACGAGCAGTACTTC. This codes for CASSLTSGSFYEQYF.

The rearrangement uses TRBV9 and TRBJ2-3, with a weak D call TRBD2 (6 bases). Germline lookup yields CDR1 SGDLS and CDR2 YYNGEE. This CDR3 has 15 amino acids. Trimming pared 1 base from V and 5 bases from J, leaving 14 bases between. In DNA form, the CDR3 reads TGTGCCAGCAGCGTAACCGGGGGAGAGGGAGATACGCAGTATTTT. This encodes CASSVTGGEGDTQYF.

This chain uses TRBV27 with TRBJ2-2, with D possibly TRBD1 on 6 matching bases. Trimming removed 4 bases from V and 4 bases from J, with 10 bases in between. The CDR3 contains 14 residues. Germline CDR1 MNHEY, CDR2 SMNVEV (reference sequence). The CDR3 DNA is TGTGCCAGCAGTTCTTCAGGGGTCACCGGGGAGCTGTTTTTT. Protein: CASSSSGVTGELFF.

This clone was seen just once. The gene calls are TRBV18 and TRBJ1-5, with TRBD1 as a possible D gene (6 bases). The CDR3 length is 15 residues. Per the germline V gene, CDR1 is KGHSH and CDR2 is LQKENI. Trimming removed 4 bases from V and 1 base from J, with 11 bases in between. The CDR3 here is CASSRGHLSNQPQHF. The CDR3 DNA sequence: TGTGCCAGCTCACGGGGACACCTAAGCAATCAGCCCCAGCATTTT.

As regards this clone: At one end the junction does not follow the germline gene, possibly because of a read error. V usage is TRBV7-7 and J usage is TRBJ2-7, with a weak D call TRBD2 (5 bases). Looked up from germline, CDR1 is SSHAT and CDR2 is FNYEAQ (reference sequence). The CDR3 contains 13 residues. CDR3 residues: CASSLGRAYEQYF. CDR3 DNA: TGTGCTAGCAGCTTAGGGAGAGCCTACGAGCAGTACTTC.

The genes are TRBV9 and TRBJ1-6, with 7 bases fitting TRBD1. CDR3 length: 16 amino acids. The germline gives CDR1 SGDLS, CDR2 YYNGEE. Unmatched junction bases numbered 9, after V lost 4 bases and J lost 5 bases. The CDR3 region has the DNA TGTGCCAGCAGCCCCCGGGACAGCTTAAATAATTCACCCCTCCACTTT. Amino acids: CASSPRDSLNNSPLHF.

This clone came up a few times. This rearrangement joins TRBV4-1 to TRBJ1-1; D is possibly TRBD1 (5 bases). The V end lost 1 base, the J end lost 4 bases, and 10 bases lay between the germline ends. The CDR3 totals 14 residues. Germline loops: CDR1 MGHRA, CDR2 YSYEKL. In DNA form, the CDR3 reads TGCGCCAGCAGCCAAGGCTGGGGCCCCACTGAAGCTTTCTTT. This gives the protein CASSQGWGPTEAFF.

The V and J genes are TRBV15 and TRBJ2-7; TRBD1 agrees at 9 bases. The germline gives CDR1 LNHNV, CDR2 YYDKDF (reference sequence). The CDR3 spans 15 residues. With V trimmed by 1 base and J by 5 bases, 6 bases remained unmatched. The CDR3, as DNA: TGTGCCACCAGCAGAGGGGGACAGGGTTCCGACGAGCAGTACTTC. Its translation: CATSRGGQGSDEQYF.

This chain links TRBV7-9 with TRBJ1-4; TRBD1 is a possible D gene (5 bases). Germline-derived CDR1 and CDR2 are SEHNR and FQNEAQ (reference sequence). CDR3 length equals 15 residues. V was shortened by 5 bases and J by 7 bases, with 17 bases between the two germline ends. In DNA, the CDR3 is TGTGCCAGCAGCCCGGTTGGGGGGATGAGTGAAAAACTGTTTTTT. Translating it yields CASSPVGGMSEKLFF.

The J gene is TRBJ2-2, the V gene TRBV2, with 9 nucleotides matching TRBD2. Germline V lookup: CDR1 SNHLY, CDR2 FYNNEI. The CDR3 contains 16 residues. V dropped 4 bases and J dropped 1; count of bases not matched to a gene: 4. This CDR3 reads CASSVGAGGNTGELFF. The CDR3, as DNA: TGTGCCAGCAGTGTAGGAGCGGGGGGGAACACCGGGGAGCTGTTTTTT.

This sequence joins TRBV27 and TRBJ2-7; TRBD1 might be the D (5 bases). CDR3 length equals 18 residues. Trimming shortened V by 5 bases and J by 0 bases, and 23 bases separated the two germline ends. CDR1 is MNHEY and CDR2 is SMNVEV in the germline V gene (reference sequence). The DNA of the CDR3 is TGTGCCAGCAGTCCCTACGCAGACGGAATTGGGGCCTCCTACGAGCAGTACTTC. This translates into CASSPYADGIGASYEQYF.

In DNA form, the CDR3 reads TGTGCCAGCAGCTTGGCCTCGGCTAGCGGCACCTACGAGCAGTACTTC. As protein: CASSLASASGTYEQYF. The chain employs TRBV5-6 and TRBJ2-7, with 7 bases aligning to TRBD2. The V segment lost 0 bases and the J segment 2 bases; nucleotides outside the gene matches: 8. This CDR3 has 16 amino acids. CDR1 is SGHDT, CDR2 YYEEEE, per germline. The complete variable domain, with remaining parts taken from reference TRBV5-6 and TRBJ2-7, reads DAGVTQSPTHLIKTRGQQVTLRCSPKSGHDTVSWYQQALGQGPQFIFQYYEEEERQRGNFPDRFSGHQFPNYSSELNVNALLLGDSALYLCASSLASASGTYEQYFGPGTRLTVT.

This clone was found once. The chain recombines TRBV25-1 with TRBJ1-1, with 8 bases identical to TRBD1. The length of the CDR3 is 14 residues. J gave up 4 bases and V 8 bases, and 9 bases lay outside the gene matches. Germline V gene sequence: CDR1 MGHDK, CDR2 SYGVNS. CDR3 sequence reads: CASRPDRVGTEAFF. CDR3 bases: TGTGCCAGCCGCCCGGACAGGGTTGGCACTGAAGCTTTCTTT.

The chain joins TRBV4-1 to TRBJ2-7; 9 positions match TRBD1. The CDR3 is 15 amino acids. Germline CDR1 reads MGHRA; CDR2 reads YSYEKL. Trimming removed 2 bases from V and 1 base from J; junction bases left unmatched: 3. For the CDR3, the DNA is TGCGCCAGCAGCCAACGACAGGGGGGTTCCTACGAGCAGTACTTC. It codes for CASSQRQGGSYEQYF.

This chain links TRBV7-2 with TRBJ2-5, with 7 bases lining up with TRBD1. The germline CDR1 and CDR2 sequences are SGHTA and FQGNSA. J gave up 2 bases and V 4 bases, and 7 bases lay outside the gene matches. The CDR3 has 15 residues. The CDR3 nucleotides read TGTGCCAGCAGCTCCCGGACAGGAGATCAAGAGACCCAGTACTTC. It encodes CASSSRTGDQETQYF.